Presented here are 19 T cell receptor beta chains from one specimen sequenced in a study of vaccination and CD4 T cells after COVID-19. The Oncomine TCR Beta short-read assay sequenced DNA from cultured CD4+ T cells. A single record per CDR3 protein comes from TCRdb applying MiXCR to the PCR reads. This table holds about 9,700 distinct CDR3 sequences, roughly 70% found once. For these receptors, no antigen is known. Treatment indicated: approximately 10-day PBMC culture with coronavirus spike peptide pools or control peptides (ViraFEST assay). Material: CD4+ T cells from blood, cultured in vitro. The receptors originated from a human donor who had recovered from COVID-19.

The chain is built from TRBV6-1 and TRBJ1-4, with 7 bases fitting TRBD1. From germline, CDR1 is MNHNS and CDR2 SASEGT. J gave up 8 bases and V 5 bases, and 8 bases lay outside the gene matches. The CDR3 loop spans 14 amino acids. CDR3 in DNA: TGTGCCAGCAGTCAACAGGGGTTGAGGGAAAAACTGTTTTTT. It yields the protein CASSQQGLREKLFF.

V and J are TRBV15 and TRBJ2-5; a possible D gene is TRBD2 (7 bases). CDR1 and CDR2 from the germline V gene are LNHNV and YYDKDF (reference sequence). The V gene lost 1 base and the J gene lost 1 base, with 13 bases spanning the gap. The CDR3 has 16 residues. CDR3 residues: CATSRVGGGPQETQYF. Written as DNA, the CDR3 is TGTGCCACCAGCAGAGTGGGCGGGGGCCCCCAAGAGACCCAGTACTTC.

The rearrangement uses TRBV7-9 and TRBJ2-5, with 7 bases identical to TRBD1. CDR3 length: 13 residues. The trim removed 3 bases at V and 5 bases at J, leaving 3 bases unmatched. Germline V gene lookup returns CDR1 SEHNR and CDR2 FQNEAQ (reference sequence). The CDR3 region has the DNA TGTGCCAGCAGCTTCGACAGGGTGGAGACCCAGTACTTC. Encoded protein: CASSFDRVETQYF.

The CDR3 DNA is TGTGCCAGCAGGAGTGGAGGTTCACCCCTCCACTTT. Translation gives CASRSGGSPLHF. The V call is TRBV2, the J call TRBJ1-6; D unresolved. Germline CDR1 reads SNHLY; CDR2 reads FYNNEI. The CDR3 covers 12 residues. The V end was cut by 6 bases, the J end by 9 bases, with 9 bases between.

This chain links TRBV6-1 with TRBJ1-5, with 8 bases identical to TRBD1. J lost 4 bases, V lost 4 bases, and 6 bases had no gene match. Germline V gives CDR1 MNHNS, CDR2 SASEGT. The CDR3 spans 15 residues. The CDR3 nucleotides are TGTGCCAGCAGTGGTGGGACAGGCGGAAATCAGCCCCAGCATTTT. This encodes CASSGGTGGNQPQHF.

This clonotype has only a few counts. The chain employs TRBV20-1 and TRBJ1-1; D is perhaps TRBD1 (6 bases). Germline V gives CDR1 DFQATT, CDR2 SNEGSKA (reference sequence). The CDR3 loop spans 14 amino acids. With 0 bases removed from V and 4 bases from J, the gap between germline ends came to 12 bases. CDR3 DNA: TGCAGTGCTAGAGATGGGACACACATCACTGAAGCTTTCTTT. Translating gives CSARDGTHITEAFF.

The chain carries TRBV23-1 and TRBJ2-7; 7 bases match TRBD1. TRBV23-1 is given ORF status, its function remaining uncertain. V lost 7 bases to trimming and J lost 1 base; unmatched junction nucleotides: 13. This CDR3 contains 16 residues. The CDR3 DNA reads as TGCGCCAGCACTCCAACAGGGGACGGTCTATCCTACGAGCAGTACTTC. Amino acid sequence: CASTPTGDGLSYEQYF.

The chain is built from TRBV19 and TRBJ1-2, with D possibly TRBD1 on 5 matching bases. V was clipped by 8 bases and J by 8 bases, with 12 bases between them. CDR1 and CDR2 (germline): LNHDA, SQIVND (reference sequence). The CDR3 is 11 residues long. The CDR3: CASQGLSGYTF. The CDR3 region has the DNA TGTGCCAGTCAGGGCTTGAGCGGCTACACCTTC. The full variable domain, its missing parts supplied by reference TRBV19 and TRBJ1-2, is DGGITQSPKYLFRKEGQNVTLSCEQNLNHDAMYWYRQDPGQGLRLIYYSQIVNDFQKGDIAEGYSVSREKKESFPLTVTSAQKNPTAFYLCASQGLSGYTFGSGTRLTVV.

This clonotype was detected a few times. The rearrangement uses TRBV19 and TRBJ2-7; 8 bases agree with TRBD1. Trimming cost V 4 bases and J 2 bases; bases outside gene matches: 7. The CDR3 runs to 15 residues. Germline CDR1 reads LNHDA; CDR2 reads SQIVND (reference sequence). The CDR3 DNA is TGTGCCAGTAGTAAACACAGGGGGTTAACCTACGAGCAGTACTTC. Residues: CASSKHRGLTYEQYF.

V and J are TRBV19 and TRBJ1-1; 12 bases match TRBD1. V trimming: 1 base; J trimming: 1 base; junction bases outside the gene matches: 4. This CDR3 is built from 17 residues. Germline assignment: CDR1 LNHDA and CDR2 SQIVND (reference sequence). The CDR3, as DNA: TGTGCCAGTAGTATAGGGGGACAGGGGGCTTGGAACACTGAAGCTTTCTTT. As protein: CASSIGGQGAWNTEAFF.

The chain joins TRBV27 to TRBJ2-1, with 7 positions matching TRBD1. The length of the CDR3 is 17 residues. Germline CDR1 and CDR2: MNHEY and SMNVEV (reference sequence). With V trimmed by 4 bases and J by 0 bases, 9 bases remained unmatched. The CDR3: CASSSNRDRGSYNEQFF. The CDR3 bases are TGTGCCAGCAGTTCGAACCGGGACAGAGGCTCCTACAATGAGCAGTTCTTC.

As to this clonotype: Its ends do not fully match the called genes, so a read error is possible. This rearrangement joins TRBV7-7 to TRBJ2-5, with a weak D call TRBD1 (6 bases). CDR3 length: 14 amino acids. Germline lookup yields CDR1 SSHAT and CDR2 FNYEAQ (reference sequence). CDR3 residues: CASSLVGQKETQYF. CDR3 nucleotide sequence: TGTGCTAGCAGCCTCGTCGGACAGAAAGAGACCCAGTACTTC.

The CDR3 DNA reads as TGTGCCAGCAGCTTAGAACAGGGCCCCTTAGGCGGCTACACCTTC. This sequence encodes CASSLEQGPLGGYTF. The chain has TRBV7-6 and TRBJ1-2; maybe TRBD1 (6 bases). V was clipped by 1 base and J by 8 bases, with 17 bases between them. This CDR3 comprises 15 residues. Germline V gene data show CDR1 as SGHVS and CDR2 as FNYEAQ.

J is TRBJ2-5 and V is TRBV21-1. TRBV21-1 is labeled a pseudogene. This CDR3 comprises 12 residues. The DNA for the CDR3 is TGTGCCAGCATTTCTAGGGTAGAGACCCAGTACTTC. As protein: CASISRVETQYF.

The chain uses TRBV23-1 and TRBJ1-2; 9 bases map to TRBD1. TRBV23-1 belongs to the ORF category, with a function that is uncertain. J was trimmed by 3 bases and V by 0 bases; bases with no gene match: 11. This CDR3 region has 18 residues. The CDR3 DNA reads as TGCGCCAGCAGTCAATCGCGGCCGGGACAGGGTCAAGACTATGGCTACACCTTC. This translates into CASSQSRPGQGQDYGYTF.

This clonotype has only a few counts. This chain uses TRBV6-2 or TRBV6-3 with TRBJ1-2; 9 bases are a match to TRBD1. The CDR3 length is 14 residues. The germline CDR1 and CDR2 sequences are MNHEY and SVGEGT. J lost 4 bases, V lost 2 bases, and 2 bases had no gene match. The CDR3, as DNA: TGTGCCAGCAGTTACCGGACAGGGGCCTATGGCTACACCTTC. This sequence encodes CASSYRTGAYGYTF.

The CDR3 sequence is CASSPPGQGAYGYTF. CDR3 in DNA: TGCGCCAGCAGCCCCCCGGGACAGGGAGCCTATGGCTACACCTTC. The chain combines TRBV5-1 with TRBJ1-2, with 9 bases fitting TRBD1. Trimming cost V 4 bases and J 4 bases; bases outside gene matches: 8. Germline V CDR1 and CDR2: SGHRS, YFSETQ. CDR3 size: 15 residues.

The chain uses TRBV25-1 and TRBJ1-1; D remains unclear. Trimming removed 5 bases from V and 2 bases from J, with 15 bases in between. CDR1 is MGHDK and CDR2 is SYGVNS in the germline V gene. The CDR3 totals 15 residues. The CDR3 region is CASSTNRALNTEAFF. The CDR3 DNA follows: TGTGCCAGCAGTACTAACCGGGCCCTTAACACTGAAGCTTTCTTT.

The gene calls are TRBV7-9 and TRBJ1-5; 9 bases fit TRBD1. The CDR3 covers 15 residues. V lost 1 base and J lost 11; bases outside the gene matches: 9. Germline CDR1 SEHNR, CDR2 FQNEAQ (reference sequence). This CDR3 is CASSLGDREGPAQHF. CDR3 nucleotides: TGTGCCAGCAGCTTAGGGGACAGGGAGGGACCGGCCCAGCATTTT.